This T cell receptor beta chain was documented in a study of human T cells and chemical hapten exposure. Background on the study: Sensitization applied 2% DPC to roughly 2 cm by roughly 2 cm of upper inner arm skin. Patch tests delivered 0.01% DPC to the upper back and were evaluated at 6 days.

TCRdb used MiXCR to reprocess the RACE reads, holding one entry per CDR3 protein. The sample lists tens of thousands of distinct CDR3 sequences; roughly 10% were seen once. This clonotype was observed at least ten times. As to time point: patch test 3, about 24 weeks after DPC sensitization. Treatment noted: therapeutic diphenylcyclopropenone sensitization with weekly scalp DPC. V was shortened by 10 bases and J by 7 bases, with 26 bases between the two germline ends. This CDR3 is 15 amino acids long. From germline, CDR1 is SGHTA and CDR2 FQGNSA. The chain is built from TRBV7-2 and TRBJ2-7; tentatively, D is TRBD2 (6 bases). The TCR was taken from a woman aged 45 to 65 with alopecia areata. Some clones in this sample may be carry-over from other donors' samples. Sequencing was performed on whole blood, taken in connection with sensitization to the hapten diphenylcyclopropenone (DPC). Written as DNA, the CDR3 is TGTGCCACCGTAGCGGTCCAGGCGTCCTCGTCAGAGCAGTACTTC. Protein product: CATVAVQASSSEQYF.